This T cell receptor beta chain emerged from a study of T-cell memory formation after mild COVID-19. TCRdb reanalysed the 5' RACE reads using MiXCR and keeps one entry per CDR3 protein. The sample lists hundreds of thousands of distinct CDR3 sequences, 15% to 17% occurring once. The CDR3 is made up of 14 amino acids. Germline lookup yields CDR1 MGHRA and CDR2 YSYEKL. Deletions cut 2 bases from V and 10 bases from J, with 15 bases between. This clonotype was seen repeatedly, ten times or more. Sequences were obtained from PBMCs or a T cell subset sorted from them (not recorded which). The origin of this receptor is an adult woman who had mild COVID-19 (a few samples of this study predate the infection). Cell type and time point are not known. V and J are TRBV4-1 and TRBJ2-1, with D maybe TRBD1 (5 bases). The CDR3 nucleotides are TGCGCCAGCAGCCAACAGCAAGAAGGGGAAGAGCAGTTCTTC. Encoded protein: CASSQQQEGEEQFF.